This T cell receptor (beta chain) was observed in a study of beta chain features in type 1 diabetes. V lost 5 bases, J lost 0 bases, and 11 bases lay in between. The CDR3 covers 15 residues. Per germline, CDR1 SNHLY and CDR2 FYNNEI. This clone was seen more than once but under ten times. As every portion of the isolated RNA was reverse transcribed, the sequencing read expressed TCRB transcripts. The protocol was immunoSEQ multiplex PCR, while the TCRdb copy is restricted to in-frame clones and leaves out a portion. The table records under 250,000 clones, roughly 13% of them present only once. The chain carries TRBV2 and TRBJ1-5; possibly TRBD1 for D (6 bases). Source material: naive CD4+ T cells from blood. This receptor was taken from a woman aged 40 to 49 in good health. The CDR3 here is CASSSQGSSNQPQHF. The CDR3, as DNA: TGTGCCAGCAGTTCACAGGGAAGTAGCAATCAGCCCCAGCATTTT.